The 22 T cell receptor beta chains in this list originate from one sample, sequenced in a study of blood T cells in healthy people across ages. Together with a sample-barcoded 5' primer, a J-beta primer mix was included in a second PCR lasting roughly 6 to 12 cycles. One entry per CDR3 protein, called by TCRdb with MiXCR from the 5' RACE reads. Of roughly 2 million distinct CDR3 sequences in the sample, roughly 52% were seen once. The specimen was blood. Receptors were obtained from a woman in her thirties or forties in good health.

The V call is TRBV27, the J call TRBJ2-5, with unresolved D. CDR1 and CDR2 from the germline V gene are MNHEY and SMNVEV (reference sequence). Trimming took off 5 bases at V and 7 bases at J, with 14 bases between the two ends. The CDR3 is 13 residues long. CDR3 sequence: CASSPSLPGTQYF. CDR3 DNA sequence: TGTGCCAGCAGTCCTTCCCTTCCAGGGACCCAGTACTTC.

This chain links TRBV4-1 with TRBJ1-4; the match to TRBD1 covers 9 bases. The CDR3 covers 15 residues. Trimming cost V 2 bases and J 6 bases; bases outside gene matches: 4. CDR1 and CDR2 from the germline V gene are MGHRA and YSYEKL. The chain's CDR3 is CASSQQTGGDEKLFF. CDR3 bases: TGCGCCAGCAGCCAACAGACAGGGGGTGATGAAAAACTGTTTTTT.

The gene calls are TRBV27 and TRBJ1-6; no reliable D call. Looked up from germline, CDR1 is MNHEY and CDR2 is SMNVEV (reference sequence). The CDR3 runs 15 residues. Trimming stripped 6 bases from V and 8 bases from J, with 17 bases between. This chain's CDR3 is CASSDDLDFYSPLHF. CDR3 DNA: TGTGCCAGCAGCGACGACTTGGATTTTTATTCACCCCTCCACTTT.

This chain links TRBV12-5 with TRBJ2-3; no clear D gene. CDR3 size: 15 residues. The germline V gene has CDR1 LGHNT and CDR2 FRNRAP. V lost 0 bases to trimming and J lost 7 bases, with 14 bases between them. Written as DNA, the CDR3 is TGTGCTAGTGGTTTGGTACAAGGCGAGATAAATACGCAGTATTTT. This encodes CASGLVQGEINTQYF.

This chain joins TRBV20-1 and TRBJ2-3, with 8 nucleotides matching TRBD2. The CDR3 contains 15 residues. CDR1 is DFQATT and CDR2 is SNEGSKA in the germline V gene (reference sequence). The V and J ends lost 6 bases and 1 base, in that order; junction bases with no gene match: 9. The DNA of the CDR3 is TGCAGTGCCCCTGCCGGGGGGGCGGGCACAGATACGCAGTATTTT. This codes for CSAPAGGAGTDTQYF.

This clonotype appeared a single time. V and J are TRBV10-3 and TRBJ2-1; D is unclear. Per germline, CDR1 ENHRY and CDR2 SYGVKD. V lost 6 bases and J 5 bases, leaving 11 bases between the germline ends. This CDR3 is built from 13 residues. The chain's CDR3 is CAIRVPIDNEQFF. Written as DNA, the CDR3 is TGTGCCATCAGGGTCCCGATAGACAATGAGCAGTTCTTC.

The chain joins TRBV18 to TRBJ2-7; D is possibly TRBD2 (6 bases). The germline V gene has CDR1 KGHSH and CDR2 LQKENI. CDR3 size: 14 residues. The V end lost 0 bases, the J end lost 7 bases, and 13 bases lay between the germline ends. The CDR3 reads CASSPPATLAEQYF. The CDR3 nucleotides read TGTGCCAGCTCACCACCGGCAACGCTAGCGGAGCAGTACTTC.

The chain employs TRBV27 and TRBJ1-5; possible D gene TRBD1, 5 bases. This CDR3 spans 15 amino acids. V was clipped by 4 bases and J by 6 bases, with 16 bases between them. Germline assignment: CDR1 MNHEY and CDR2 SMNVEV (reference sequence). The CDR3 DNA follows: TGTGCCAGCAGTTCGGACCGGGGGTTGCGTCAGCCCCAGCATTTT. This gives the protein CASSSDRGLRQPQHF.

The table lists this clonotype with a few counts. The V gene is TRBV7-2, the J gene TRBJ2-1, with a weak D call TRBD2 (5 bases). The V gene lost 1 base and the J gene lost 11 bases, with 15 bases spanning the gap. This CDR3 is 14 amino acids long. The V gene's germline CDR1 is SGHTA and CDR2 FQGNSA. For the CDR3, the DNA is TGTGCCAGCAGCTTAGGCCGGGAAGCGGCGAAGCAGTTCTTC. It yields the protein CASSLGREAAKQFF.

This chain joins TRBV18 and TRBJ2-7; 7 nucleotides line up with TRBD2. The J segment lost 4 bases and the V segment lost 4 bases, leaving 7 bases of the junction unmatched. From germline, CDR1 is KGHSH and CDR2 LQKENI. This CDR3 region has 14 residues. CDR3 in amino acids: CASSRIAGDYEQYF. Written as DNA, the CDR3 is TGTGCCAGCTCACGGATAGCGGGTGATTACGAGCAGTACTTC. Complete variable domain (other parts from reference TRBV18 and TRBJ2-7): NAGVMQNPRHLVRRRGQEARLRCSPMKGHSHVYWYRQLPEEGLKFMVYLQKENIIDESGMPKERFSAEFPKEGPSILRIQQVVRGDSAAYFCASSRIAGDYEQYFGPGTRLTVT.

This chain connects TRBV27 to TRBJ2-5; D gene ambiguous. Germline V lookup: CDR1 MNHEY, CDR2 SMNVEV (reference sequence). The CDR3 is made up of 15 amino acids. Trimming left V 8 bases short and J 13 bases short, with 29 bases between. The CDR3 protein is CASDYPSGPEIGRYF. The CDR3 DNA reads as TGTGCCAGCGATTACCCCAGTGGCCCCGAGATAGGGCGGTACTTC.

The chain combines TRBV5-4 with TRBJ2-5, with D possibly being TRBD1 or TRBD2 (5 bases each). The CDR3 contains 14 residues. Germline CDR1 and CDR2: SGHNT and YYREEE (reference sequence). V was trimmed by 3 bases and J by 7 bases, leaving 16 bases between them. The CDR3 here is CASSSGTAKRTQYF. The DNA of the CDR3 is TGTGCCAGCAGCTCGGGGACGGCTAAACGGACCCAGTACTTC.

The chain has TRBV29-1 and TRBJ2-1, with D tentatively TRBD1 (6 bases). Germline lookup yields CDR1 SQVTM and CDR2 ANQGSEA. Trimming cost V 2 bases and J 5 bases, with 16 bases left between them. The CDR3 is 15 residues long. The chain's CDR3 is CSVEKGGPSHNEQFF. CDR3 coding DNA: TGCAGCGTTGAAAAAGGGGGACCTTCTCACAATGAGCAGTTCTTC.

CDR3 DNA sequence: TGCAGTGCTAGAGCCTCGGACGGTCAAGAGACCCAGTACTTC. Protein sequence: CSARASDGQETQYF. This chain joins TRBV20-1 and TRBJ2-5; no clear D gene. The CDR3 sequence is 14 residues long. Trimming shortened V by 1 base and J by 2 bases, and 11 bases separated the two germline ends. CDR1 DFQATT and CDR2 SNEGSKA come from the germline V gene (reference sequence).

In nucleotides, the CDR3 is TGTGCCATCAACATTGAGATCCGCAAAAACGAGCAGCCCCAGCATTTT. It specifies CAINIEIRKNEQPQHF. This rearrangement joins TRBV10-3 to TRBJ1-5; D is undetermined. The length of the CDR3 is 16 residues. V lost 7 bases and J lost 7, with 23 bases in between. Germline CDR1 and CDR2: ENHRY and SYGVKD.

CDR3 sequence: CASSQYRDRRFYEQYF. CDR3 DNA sequence: TGTGCCAGCAGCCAATACCGGGACAGGAGATTCTACGAGCAGTACTTC. The gene calls are TRBV9 and TRBJ2-7; 8 bases fit TRBD1. The ends lost 4 bases at V and 3 bases at J; junction bases unmatched: 12. From germline, CDR1 is SGDLS and CDR2 YYNGEE. CDR3 length equals 16 residues.

The chain joins TRBV5-1 to TRBJ2-5; TRBD1 matches 10 bases. The assigned J gene may be wrong: the sequence end matches TRBJ2-7 better. The CDR3 extends over 16 amino acids. Germline V gives CDR1 SGHRS, CDR2 YFSETQ. The CDR3 DNA reads as TGCGCCAGCAGCCATTCTCTCGGACAGGGGGCCTACGAGCAGTACTTC. As protein: CASSHSLGQGAYEQYF.

The CDR3 DNA is TGTGCCAGCAGTTTATGGGACGCAGGGGCTAACACCGGGGAGCTGTTTTTT. Its translation is CASSLWDAGANTGELFF. The chain is built from TRBV27 and TRBJ2-2; a weak D match, TRBD1 (6 bases). Germline values: CDR1 MNHEY, CDR2 SMNVEV (reference sequence). Trimming removed 1 base from V and 2 bases from J, with 14 bases in between. The CDR3 consists of 17 residues.

This clonotype was observed a handful of times. The chain carries TRBV20-1 and TRBJ2-5, with D perhaps matching TRBD1 (5 bases). TRBJ2-7 matches the DNA end more closely, so the J call is doubtful. This CDR3 region has 13 residues. Germline V gene lookup returns CDR1 DFQATT and CDR2 SNEGSKA (reference sequence). CDR3 nucleotide sequence: TGCAGTGCTAGATCGGACACTTCCTACGAGCAGTACTTC. This gives the protein CSARSDTSYEQYF.

A few counts support this clonotype. This CDR3 is CASRWAIQETQYF. The CDR3 DNA follows: TGTGCCAGCAGATGGGCCATCCAAGAGACCCAGTACTTC. V and J are TRBV28 and TRBJ2-5, with D unclear. V lost 6 bases and J lost 1, with 9 bases in between. Germline CDR1 reads MDHEN; CDR2 reads SYDVKM. The CDR3 spans 13 residues.

V usage is TRBV12-3 or TRBV12-4 and J usage is TRBJ1-2, with TRBD1 matching 9 bases. The CDR3 spans 15 residues. V lost 3 bases to trimming and J lost 5 bases; unmatched junction nucleotides: 7. CDR3 region: CASSLVGGQGYGYTF. Written as DNA, the CDR3 is TGTGCCAGCAGTTTGGTGGGGGGACAGGGATATGGCTACACCTTC.

This clonotype turned up a few times. The CDR3 here is CAIRRPGQYYGYTF. For the CDR3, the DNA is TGTGCCATCAGGAGGCCGGGGCAGTACTATGGCTACACCTTC. This chain joins TRBV10-3 and TRBJ1-2, with D perhaps matching TRBD1 (5 bases). V lost 6 bases, J lost 3 bases, and 14 bases lay in between. This CDR3 is built from 14 residues. Per the germline V gene, CDR1 is ENHRY and CDR2 is SYGVKD.